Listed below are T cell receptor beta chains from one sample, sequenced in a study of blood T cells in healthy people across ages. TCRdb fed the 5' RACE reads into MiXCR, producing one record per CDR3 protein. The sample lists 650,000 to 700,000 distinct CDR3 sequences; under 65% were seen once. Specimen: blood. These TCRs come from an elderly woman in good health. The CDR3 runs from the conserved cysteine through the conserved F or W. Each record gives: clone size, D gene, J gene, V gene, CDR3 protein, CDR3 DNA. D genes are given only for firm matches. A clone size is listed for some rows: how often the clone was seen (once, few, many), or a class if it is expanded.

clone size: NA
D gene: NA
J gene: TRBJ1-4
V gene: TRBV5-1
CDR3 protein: CASSLTTEGDEKLFF
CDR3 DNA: TGCGCCAGCAGCTTGACTACAGAGGGCGATGAAAAACTGTTTTTT

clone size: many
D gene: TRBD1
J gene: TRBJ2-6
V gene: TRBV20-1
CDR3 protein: CSAPWDRWSGANVLTF
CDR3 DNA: TGCAGTGCGCCTTGGGACAGATGGTCTGGGGCCAACGTCCTGACTTTC

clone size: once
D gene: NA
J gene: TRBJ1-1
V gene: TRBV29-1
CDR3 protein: CSGTGANTEAFF
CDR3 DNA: TGCAGCGGCACTGGGGCGAACACTGAAGCTTTCTTT

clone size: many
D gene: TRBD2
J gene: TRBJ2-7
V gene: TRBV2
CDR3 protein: CASRPGTSNHEQYF
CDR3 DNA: TGTGCCAGCAGACCCGGGACTAGTAATCACGAGCAGTACTTC

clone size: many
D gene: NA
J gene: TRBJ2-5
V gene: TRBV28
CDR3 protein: CASRLGIQETQYF
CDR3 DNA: TGTGCCAGCAGGCTAGGAATCCAAGAGACCCAGTACTTC

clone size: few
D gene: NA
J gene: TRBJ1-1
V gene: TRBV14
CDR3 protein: CASSPDWNTEAFF
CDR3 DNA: TGTGCCAGCAGCCCGGATTGGAACACTGAAGCTTTCTTT

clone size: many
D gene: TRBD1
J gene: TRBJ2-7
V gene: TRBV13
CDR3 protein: CASSSRQGRDEQYF
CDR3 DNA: TGTGCCAGCAGCTCACGACAGGGACGAGACGAGCAGTACTTC

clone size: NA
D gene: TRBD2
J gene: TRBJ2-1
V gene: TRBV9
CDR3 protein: CASTISGSYNEQFF
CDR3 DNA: TGTGCCAGCACCATTAGCGGGAGCTACAATGAGCAGTTCTTC

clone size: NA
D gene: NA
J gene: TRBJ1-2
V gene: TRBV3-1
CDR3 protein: CASSQEEGVGYGYTF
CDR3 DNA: TGTGCCAGCAGCCAAGAGGAAGGGGTAGGCTATGGCTACACCTTC

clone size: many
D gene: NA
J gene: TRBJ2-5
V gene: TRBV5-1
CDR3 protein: CASSSGGRTFQETQYF
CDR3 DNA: TGCGCCAGCAGCTCCGGCGGACGAACATTTCAAGAGACCCAGTACTTC

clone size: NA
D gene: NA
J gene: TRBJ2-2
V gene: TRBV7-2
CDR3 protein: CASSSLVSAANTGELFF
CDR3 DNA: TGTGCCAGCAGCTCCCTGGTGAGCGCCGCGAACACCGGGGAGCTGTTTTTT

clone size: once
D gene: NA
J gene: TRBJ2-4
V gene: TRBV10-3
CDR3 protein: CAITNGQPSPAHQYF
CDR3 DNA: TGTGCCATCACTAACGGACAGCCCTCTCCCGCTCATCAGTACTTC

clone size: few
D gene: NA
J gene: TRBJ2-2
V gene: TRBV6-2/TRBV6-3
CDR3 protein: CASSYSMEGSNWGELFF
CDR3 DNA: TGTGCCAGCAGTTACTCGATGGAGGGGTCGAACTGGGGGGAGCTGTTTTTT

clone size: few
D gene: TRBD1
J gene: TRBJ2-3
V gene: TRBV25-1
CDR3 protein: CASSAADRAIHTDTQYF
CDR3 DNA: TGTGCCAGCAGTGCGGCCGACAGGGCCATCCACACAGATACGCAGTATTTT

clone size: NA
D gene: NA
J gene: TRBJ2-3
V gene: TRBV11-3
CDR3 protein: CASSLGGSPGGTQYF
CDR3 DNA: TGTGCCAGCAGCTTAGGAGGGTCCCCCGGAGGTACGCAGTATTTT

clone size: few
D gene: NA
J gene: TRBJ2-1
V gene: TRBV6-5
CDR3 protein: CASSYREGSEQFF
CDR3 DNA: TGTGCCAGCAGTTATAGAGAGGGGTCTGAGCAGTTCTTC

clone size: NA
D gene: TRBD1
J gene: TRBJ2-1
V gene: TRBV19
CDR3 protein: CASSLNRDSTNEQFF
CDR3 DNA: TGTGCCAGTAGCTTAAACCGGGACAGTACCAATGAGCAGTTCTTC

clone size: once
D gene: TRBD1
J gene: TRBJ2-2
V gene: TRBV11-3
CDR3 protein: CASSPGQGRAGELFF
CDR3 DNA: TGTGCCAGCAGCCCGGGACAGGGAAGGGCCGGGGAGCTGTTTTTT

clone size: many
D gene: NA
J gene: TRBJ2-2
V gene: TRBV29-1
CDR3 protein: CSAGRTLDTGELFF
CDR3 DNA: TGCAGCGCCGGTCGAACTTTGGACACCGGGGAGCTGTTTTTT

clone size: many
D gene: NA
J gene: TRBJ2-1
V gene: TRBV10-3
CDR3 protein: CAITFRQDNEQFF
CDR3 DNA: TGTGCCATCACCTTTAGACAGGATAATGAGCAGTTCTTC

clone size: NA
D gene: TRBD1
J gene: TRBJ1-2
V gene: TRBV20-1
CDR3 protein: CSATEGDRVKGYTF
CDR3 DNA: TGCAGTGCCACGGAAGGGGACAGGGTGAAGGGCTACACCTTC

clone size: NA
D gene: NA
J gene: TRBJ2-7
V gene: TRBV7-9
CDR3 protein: CASSYASYEQYF
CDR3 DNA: TGTGCCAGCAGCTATGCCTCCTACGAGCAGTACTTC

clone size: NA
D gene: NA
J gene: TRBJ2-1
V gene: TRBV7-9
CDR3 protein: CASSVYRVSNEQFF
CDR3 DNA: TGTGCCAGCAGCGTATACAGGGTCAGCAATGAGCAGTTCTTC

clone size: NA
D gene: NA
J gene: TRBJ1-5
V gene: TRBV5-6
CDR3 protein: CASSLSQISIQPQHF
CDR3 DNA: TGTGCCAGCAGCTTGAGCCAGATTAGCATTCAGCCCCAGCATTTT

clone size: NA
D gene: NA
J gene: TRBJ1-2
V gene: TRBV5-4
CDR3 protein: CASSLVQGNLGYGYTF
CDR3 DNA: TGTGCCAGCAGCTTGGTACAGGGTAATCTAGGCTATGGCTACACCTTC

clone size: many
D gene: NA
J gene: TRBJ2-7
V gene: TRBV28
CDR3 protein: CASSSSGTGTYEQYF
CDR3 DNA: TGTGCCAGCAGTTCCTCCGGGACTGGGACCTACGAGCAGTACTTC

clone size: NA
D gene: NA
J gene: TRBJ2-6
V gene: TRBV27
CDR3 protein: CASSLRNLGGSSGANVLTF
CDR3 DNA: TGTGCCAGCAGTTTAAGAAACCTCGGCGGAAGTTCTGGGGCCAACGTCCTGACTTTC

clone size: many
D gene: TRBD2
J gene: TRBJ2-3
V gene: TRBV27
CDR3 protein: CASSSDRTSGRGDTQYF
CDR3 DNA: TGTGCCAGCAGTTCGGACAGGACTAGCGGGCGTGGAGATACGCAGTATTTT

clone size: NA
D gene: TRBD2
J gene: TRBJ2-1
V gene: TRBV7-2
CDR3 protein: CASSTSGRGWRNEQFF
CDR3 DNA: TGTGCCAGCAGCACCAGCGGGAGAGGATGGAGGAATGAGCAGTTCTTC

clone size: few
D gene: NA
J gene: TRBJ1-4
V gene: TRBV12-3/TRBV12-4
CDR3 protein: CASSKGFVKEELFF
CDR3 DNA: TGTGCCAGCAGCAAGGGTTTTGTTAAGGAAGAACTGTTTTTT

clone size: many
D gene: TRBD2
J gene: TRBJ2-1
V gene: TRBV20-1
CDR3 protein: CSARAAGGANEQFF
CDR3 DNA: TGCAGTGCTAGAGCAGCGGGAGGGGCGAATGAGCAGTTCTTC

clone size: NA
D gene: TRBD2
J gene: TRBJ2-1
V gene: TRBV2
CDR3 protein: CASSELLAGGRYNEQFF
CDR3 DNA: TGTGCCAGCAGTGAATTGCTAGCGGGGGGCCGCTACAATGAGCAGTTCTTC

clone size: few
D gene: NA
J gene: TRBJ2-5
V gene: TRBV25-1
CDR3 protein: CASSIPRLVEETQYF
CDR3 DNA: TGTGCCAGCAGTATACCAAGACTAGTGGAAGAGACCCAGTACTTC

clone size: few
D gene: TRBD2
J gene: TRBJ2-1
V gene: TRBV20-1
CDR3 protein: CSARKPLAGNNEQFF
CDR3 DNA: TGCAGTGCTAGAAAACCACTAGCGGGAAACAATGAGCAGTTCTTC

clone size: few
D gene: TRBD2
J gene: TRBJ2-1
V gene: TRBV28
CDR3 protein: CASMGAGGRNEQFF
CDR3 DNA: TGTGCCAGCATGGGAGCGGGGGGGCGAAATGAGCAGTTCTTC

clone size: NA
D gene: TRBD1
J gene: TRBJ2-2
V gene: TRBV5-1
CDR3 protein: CASSKEQGAHGELFF
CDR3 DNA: TGCGCCAGCAGCAAAGAACAGGGGGCGCACGGGGAGCTGTTTTTT

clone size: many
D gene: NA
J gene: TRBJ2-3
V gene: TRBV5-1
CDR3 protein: CATRPGWASTDTQYF
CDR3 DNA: TGCGCCACCCGCCCAGGTTGGGCGTCCACAGATACGCAGTATTTT

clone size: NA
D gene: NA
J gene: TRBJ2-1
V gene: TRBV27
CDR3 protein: CASSGGTLGPGEQFF
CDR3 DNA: TGTGCCAGCAGTGGCGGGACCCTCGGGCCGGGTGAGCAGTTCTTC

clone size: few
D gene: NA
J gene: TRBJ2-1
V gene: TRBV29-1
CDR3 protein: CSVEGRSYNEQFF
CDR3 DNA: TGCAGCGTCGAGGGACGCTCCTACAATGAGCAGTTCTTC

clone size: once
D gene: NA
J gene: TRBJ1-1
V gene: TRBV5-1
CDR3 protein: CASSITGNTGAFF
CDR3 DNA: TGCGCCAGCAGCATTACAGGGAACACTGGAGCTTTCTTT

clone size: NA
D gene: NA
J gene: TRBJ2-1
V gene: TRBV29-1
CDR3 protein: CSASTRGVGYNEQFF
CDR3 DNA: TGCAGCGCTTCGACTAGAGGTGTAGGGTACAATGAGCAGTTCTTC

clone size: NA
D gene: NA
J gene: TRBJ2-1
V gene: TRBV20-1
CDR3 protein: CSAPRGGANNEQFF
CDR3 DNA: TGCAGTGCCCCCAGGGGGGGGGCTAACAATGAGCAGTTCTTC

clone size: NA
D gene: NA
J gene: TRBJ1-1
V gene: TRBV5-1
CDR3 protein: CASSLTGNGATEAFF
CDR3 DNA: TGCGCCAGCAGCTTAACAGGGAACGGGGCCACTGAAGCTTTCTTT

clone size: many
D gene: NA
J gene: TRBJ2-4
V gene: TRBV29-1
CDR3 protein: CSVAGGVKNIQYF
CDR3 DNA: TGCAGCGTTGCCGGTGGGGTGAAAAACATTCAGTACTTC

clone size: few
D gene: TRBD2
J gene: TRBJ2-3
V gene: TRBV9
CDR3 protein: CASSSAGLDTQYF
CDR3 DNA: TGTGCCAGCAGCTCAGCGGGGTTGGATACGCAGTATTTT

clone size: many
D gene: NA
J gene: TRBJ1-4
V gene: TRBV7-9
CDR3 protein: CASSFFATNEKLFF
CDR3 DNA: TGTGCCAGCAGCTTTTTTGCAACTAATGAAAAACTGTTTTTT

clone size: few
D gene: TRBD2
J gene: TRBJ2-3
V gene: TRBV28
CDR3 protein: CASSLTPGLGVGTDTQYF
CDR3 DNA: TGTGCCAGCAGCCTAACCCCTGGACTAGGGGTCGGCACAGATACGCAGTATTTT

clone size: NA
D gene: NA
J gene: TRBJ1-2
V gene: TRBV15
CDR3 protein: CATSRDLGGGGYTF
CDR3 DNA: TGTGCCACCAGCAGAGATCTGGGAGGAGGTGGCTACACCTTC

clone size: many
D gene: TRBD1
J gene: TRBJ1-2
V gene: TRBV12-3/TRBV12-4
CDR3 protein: CASSFNTGGNYGYTF
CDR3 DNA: TGTGCCAGCAGTTTTAATACAGGGGGCAACTATGGCTACACCTTC

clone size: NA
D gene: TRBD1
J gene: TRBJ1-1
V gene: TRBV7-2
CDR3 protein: CASSYRTGWDTGAFF
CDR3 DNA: TGTGCCAGCAGCTACCGGACAGGGTGGGACACTGGAGCTTTCTTT

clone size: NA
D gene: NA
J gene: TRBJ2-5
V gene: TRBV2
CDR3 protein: CASSGALSRYF
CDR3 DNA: TGTGCCAGCAGCGGGGCCCTTTCACGGTACTTC

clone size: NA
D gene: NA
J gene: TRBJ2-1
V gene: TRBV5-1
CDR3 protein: CASSPSGLNNGQFF
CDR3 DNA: TGCGCCAGCAGCCCTTCGGGGTTAAACAATGGGCAGTTCTTC

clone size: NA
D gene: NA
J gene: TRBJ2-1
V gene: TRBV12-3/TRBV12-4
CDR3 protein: CASGKQNPEQFF
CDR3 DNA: TGTGCCAGCGGCAAACAGAACCCTGAGCAGTTCTTC

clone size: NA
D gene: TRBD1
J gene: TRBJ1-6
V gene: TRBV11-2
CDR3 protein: CASSHYGGVPGQGYNYNSPLHF
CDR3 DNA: TGTGCCAGCAGCCATTATGGGGGAGTACCGGGACAGGGGTACAACTATAATTCACCCCTCCACTTT

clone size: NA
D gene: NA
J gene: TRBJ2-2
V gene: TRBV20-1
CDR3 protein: CSAYYWAGELFF
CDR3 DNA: TGCAGTGCTTACTACTGGGCTGGGGAGCTGTTTTTT

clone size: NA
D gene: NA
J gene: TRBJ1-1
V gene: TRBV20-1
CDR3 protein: CSAGRETQNTEAFF
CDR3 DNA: TGCAGTGCTGGCCGGGAGACACAGAACACTGAAGCTTTCTTT

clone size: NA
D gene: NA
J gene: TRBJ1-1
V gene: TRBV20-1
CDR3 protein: CSAPLLGGTGEAFF
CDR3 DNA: TGCAGTGCTCCCCTGCTGGGGGGTACGGGGGAAGCTTTCTTT